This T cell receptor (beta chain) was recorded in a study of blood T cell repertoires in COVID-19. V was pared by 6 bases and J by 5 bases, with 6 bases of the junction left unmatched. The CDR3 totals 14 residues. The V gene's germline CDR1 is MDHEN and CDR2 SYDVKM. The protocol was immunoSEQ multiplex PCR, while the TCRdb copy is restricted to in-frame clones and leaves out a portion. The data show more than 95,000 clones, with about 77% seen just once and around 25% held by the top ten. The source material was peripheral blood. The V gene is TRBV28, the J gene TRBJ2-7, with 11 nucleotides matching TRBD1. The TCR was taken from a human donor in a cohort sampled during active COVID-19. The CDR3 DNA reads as TGTGCCAGCAGGACGGACAGGGGGCTCAACGAGCAGTACTTC. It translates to CASRTDRGLNEQYF.